This TCR beta chain comes out of a study of CD8 T cells in Susac syndrome. Sequencing targeted TCR beta in T cells from blood (CD8+ and CD4+). From germline, CDR1 is SGDLS and CDR2 YYNGEE. The V segment lost 4 bases and the J segment 4 bases; nucleotides outside the gene matches: 13. The CDR3 length is 18 residues. Random-hexamer reverse transcription was applied to roughly 0.45 to 1 ug RNA. Amplification of TCR beta CDR3 by immunoSEQ multiplex PCR spanned 54 Vbeta and 13 Jbeta. A single record per CDR3 protein comes from TCRdb applying MiXCR to the immunoSEQ multiplex PCR reads. The data contain around 270,000 distinct CDR3 sequences, roughly 90% of them singletons.

This receptor was identified in a human donor with multiple sclerosis. Input material: CD8+ T cells from PBMCs. This chain uses TRBV9 with TRBJ2-2; 10 positions match TRBD1. The CDR3 region is CASSPTGGTGVRTGELFF. CDR3 in DNA: TGTGCCAGCAGCCCCACGGGAGGGACAGGGGTTCGCACCGGGGAGCTGTTTTTT.